This T cell receptor beta chain was documented in a study of T cells after yellow fever vaccination (dated by TCRdb to between 2018 and 2021). The study in broad terms: Libraries from fractions with low cell numbers were prepared with the SMART-Seq v4 Ultra Low Input RNA kit. To follow T-cell clones before and after both primary and booster YFV17D yellow fever vaccination, bulk TCR alpha and beta repertoires underwent longitudinal sequencing. Blood was drawn at multiple timepoints before and after primary and secondary immunization, with bulk PBMC replicates and cell subsets isolated. The cohort comprised two healthy male donors, one aged 18 to 29 and one aged 30 to 40 years. Broad study findings and their caveats: A small share of clonotypes occurred in both CD4 and CD8 compartments, likely arising from convergent recombination. Computational filtering was needed because FACS-sorted repertoires could contain abundant contaminating clonotypes from the bulk population. Because only a couple of donors were included in the study, the extent to which the findings can be generalized is limited. Most clones expanded after primary vaccination (96% of CD4 and approximately 90% of CD8) were re-detected after the booster, suggesting that broad memory maintenance occurred. The secondary T-cell response was weaker than the primary response but faster, peaking on day 5 instead of day 15.

TCR cDNA was made using 5'RACE template switching, a step that added a universal primer site and unique molecular identifiers. cDNA synthesis was primed from both the TCR alpha and TCR beta constant segments. Two PCR steps were used to amplify libraries, with sample barcodes and sequencing adapters being added in the second step. Sequencing of the libraries was done on either Illumina HiSeq 2500 (2x100 bp) or NovaSeq (2x150 bp). The paper's data handling went like this. Reads were demultiplexed and collapsed into UMI consensus sequences with MIGEC, and V(D)J alignment was performed with MiXCR. Clonotypes responding to the vaccine were identified with edgeR on replicate PBMC samples, with the criteria of FDR below 0.01 and a log2 fold change above 5 up to day 15. Each bulk clonotype was labeled CD4 or CD8 based on which sequenced repertoire, CD4 or CD8, contained the clonotype at higher abundance. The public reads were reprocessed in TCRdb via fastp at Q25 and MiXCR, keeping in-frame beta chains. Every distinct CDR3 protein forms one entry, paired with its most common genes and DNA. The V and J calls were determined by TCRdb, not by the authors. Within this sample are under 300,000 distinct CDR3 sequences, with roughly 13% of them counted one time only. The top ten clones comprise 0.4% to 0.55% of the sample.

This clonotype was observed a handful of times. What antigen it recognizes has not been identified. No base quality information exists; no much larger clone differs at one position. Trimmed from V: 3 bases; trimmed from J: 10 bases; junction bases lacking a gene match: 23. Based on the germline V gene, the CDR1 and CDR2 sequences are SGHRS and YFSETQ. The CDR3 spans 19 residues, from the cysteine through the phenylalanine. Only the CDR3 DNA stays, 57 bases, in frame from base 1. This sample's treatment or condition label indicates: live attenuated yellow fever vaccine strain. A standard Ficoll-Paque protocol was used to isolate PBMCs from peripheral blood. CD4 and CD8 T-cell fractions were isolated with Dynabeads CD4 and CD8 positive selection kits. TriZol was used to extract RNA from bulk PBMCs, CD4 and CD8 fractions, and dextramer-positive and dextramer-negative fractions.

The sample consisted of CD4+ T cells sorted from PBMCs, taken 45 days after the yellow fever booster vaccination. The sequence joins TRBV5-1 to TRBJ2-1, with 9 bases matching TRBD1. This receptor was taken from a man aged 25-45 years who received the YFV17D yellow fever vaccine. For the CDR3, the sequence is CASSSKTGGEPIAWFEQFF. The nucleotide sequence is TGCGCCAGCAGCTCGAAAACAGGGGGCGAGCCTATCGCCTGGTTCGAGCAGTTCTTC.